This TCR beta chain was sequenced in a study of blood T cell repertoires in COVID-19. Using immunoSEQ multiplex PCR, the repertoire was profiled, and TCRdb retains in-frame clones only, with some absent. This sample has some 310,000 clones, with around nine tenths found just once. The age range of participants was about 18 to 95 years, with residence in under 25 US areas. Trimming removed 11 bases from V and 5 bases from J, with 12 bases in between. The CDR3 contains 11 residues. In germline, CDR1 is MDHEN, CDR2 SYDVKM. The sequence was collected from a woman aged 25 to 45 who had recovered from COVID-19. Specimen: PBMCs or T cells enriched from blood (not recorded which). This rearrangement joins TRBV28 to TRBJ1-1; D gene uncertain. The CDR3 bases are TGTGCCGGCGGGGAGAAGACTGAAGCTTTCTTT. Its translation: CAGGEKTEAFF.